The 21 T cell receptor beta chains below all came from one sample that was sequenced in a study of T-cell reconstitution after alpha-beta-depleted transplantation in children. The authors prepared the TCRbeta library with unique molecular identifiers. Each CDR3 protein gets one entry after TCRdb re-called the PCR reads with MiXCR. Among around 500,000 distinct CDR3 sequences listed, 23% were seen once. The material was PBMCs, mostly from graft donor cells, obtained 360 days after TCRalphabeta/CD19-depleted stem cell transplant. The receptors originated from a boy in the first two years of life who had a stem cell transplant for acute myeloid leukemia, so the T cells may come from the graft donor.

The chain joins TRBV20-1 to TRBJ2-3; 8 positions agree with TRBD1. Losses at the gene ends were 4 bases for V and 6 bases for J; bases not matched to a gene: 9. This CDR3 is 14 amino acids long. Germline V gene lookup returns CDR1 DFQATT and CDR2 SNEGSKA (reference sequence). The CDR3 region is CSATQDRAEDTQYF. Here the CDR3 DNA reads TGCAGTGCTACCCAGGACAGGGCAGAGGATACGCAGTATTTT.

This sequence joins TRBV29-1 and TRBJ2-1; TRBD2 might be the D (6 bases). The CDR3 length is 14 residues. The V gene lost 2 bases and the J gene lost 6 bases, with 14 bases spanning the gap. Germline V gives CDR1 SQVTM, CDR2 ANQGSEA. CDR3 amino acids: CSVERRGLGNEQFF. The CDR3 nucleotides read TGCAGCGTTGAAAGGCGGGGTTTGGGCAATGAGCAGTTCTTC.

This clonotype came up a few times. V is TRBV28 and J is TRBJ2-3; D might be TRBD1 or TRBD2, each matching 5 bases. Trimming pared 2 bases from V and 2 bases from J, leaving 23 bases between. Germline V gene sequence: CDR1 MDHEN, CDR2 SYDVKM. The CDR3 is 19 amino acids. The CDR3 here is CASSLGVVGRKAYTDTQYF. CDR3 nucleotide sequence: TGTGCCAGCAGTTTAGGAGTGGTGGGACGGAAGGCCTACACAGATACGCAGTATTTT.

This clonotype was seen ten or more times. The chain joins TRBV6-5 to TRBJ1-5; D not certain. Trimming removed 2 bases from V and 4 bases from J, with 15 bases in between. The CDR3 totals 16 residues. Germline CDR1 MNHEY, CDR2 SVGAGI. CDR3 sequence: CASSYVGQERNQPQHF. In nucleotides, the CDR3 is TGTGCCAGCAGTTACGTCGGGCAGGAGAGGAATCAGCCCCAGCATTTT.

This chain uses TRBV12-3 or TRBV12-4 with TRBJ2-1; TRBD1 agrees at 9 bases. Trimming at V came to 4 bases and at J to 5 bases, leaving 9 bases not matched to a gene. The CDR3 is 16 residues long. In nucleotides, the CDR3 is TGTGCCAGCAGTTCAGGACAGGGGCCCTGGGACAATGAGCAGTTCTTC. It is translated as CASSSGQGPWDNEQFF.

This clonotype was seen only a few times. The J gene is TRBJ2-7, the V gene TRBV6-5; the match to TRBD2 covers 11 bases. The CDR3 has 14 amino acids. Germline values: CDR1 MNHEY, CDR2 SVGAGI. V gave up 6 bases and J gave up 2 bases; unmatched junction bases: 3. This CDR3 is CASRSGLAAYEQYF. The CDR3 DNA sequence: TGTGCCAGCAGATCGGGACTAGCGGCCTACGAGCAGTACTTC.

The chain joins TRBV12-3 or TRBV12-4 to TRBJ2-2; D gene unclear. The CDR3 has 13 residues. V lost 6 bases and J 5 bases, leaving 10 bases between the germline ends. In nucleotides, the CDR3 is TGTGCCAGCAGCCTCCAGTGGACCGGGGAGCTGTTTTTT. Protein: CASSLQWTGELFF.

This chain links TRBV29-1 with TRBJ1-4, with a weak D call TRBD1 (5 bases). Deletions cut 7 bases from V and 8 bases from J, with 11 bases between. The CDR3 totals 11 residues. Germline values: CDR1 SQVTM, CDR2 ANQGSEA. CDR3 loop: CSGIRGEKLFF. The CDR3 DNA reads TGCAGCGGGATAAGGGGAGAAAAACTGTTTTTT.

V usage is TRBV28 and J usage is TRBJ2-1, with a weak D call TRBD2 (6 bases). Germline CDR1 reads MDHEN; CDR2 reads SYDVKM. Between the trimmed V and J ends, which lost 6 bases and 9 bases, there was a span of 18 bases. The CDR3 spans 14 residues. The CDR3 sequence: CASRTVAVPGEQFF. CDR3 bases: TGTGCCAGCAGAACCGTAGCGGTCCCGGGTGAGCAGTTCTTC. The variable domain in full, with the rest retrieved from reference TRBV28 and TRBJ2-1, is DVKVTQSSRYLVKRTGEKVFLECVQDMDHENMFWYRQDPGLGLRLIYFSYDVKMKEKGDIPEGYSVSREKKERFSLILESASTNQTSMYLCASRTVAVPGEQFFGPGTRLTVL.

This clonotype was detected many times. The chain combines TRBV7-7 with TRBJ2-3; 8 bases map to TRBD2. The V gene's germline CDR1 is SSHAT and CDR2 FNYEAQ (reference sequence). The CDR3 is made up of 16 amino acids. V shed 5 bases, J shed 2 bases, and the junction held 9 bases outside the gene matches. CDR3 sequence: CASSLTAGGATDTQYF. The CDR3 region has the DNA TGTGCCAGCAGCCTTACCGCGGGGGGAGCCACAGATACGCAGTATTTT.

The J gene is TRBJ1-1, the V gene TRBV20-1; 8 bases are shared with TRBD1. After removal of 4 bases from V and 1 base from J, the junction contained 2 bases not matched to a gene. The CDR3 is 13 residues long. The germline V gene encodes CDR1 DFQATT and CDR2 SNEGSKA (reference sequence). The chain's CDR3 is CSATGTGNTEAFF. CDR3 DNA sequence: TGCAGTGCTACGGGGACAGGGAACACTGAAGCTTTCTTT.

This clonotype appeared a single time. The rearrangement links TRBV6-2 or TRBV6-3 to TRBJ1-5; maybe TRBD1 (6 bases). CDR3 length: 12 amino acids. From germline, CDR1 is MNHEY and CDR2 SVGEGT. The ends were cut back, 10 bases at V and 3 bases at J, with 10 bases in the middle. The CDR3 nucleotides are TGTGCCACCGGACAGTTCAATCAGCCCCAGCATTTT. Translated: CATGQFNQPQHF.

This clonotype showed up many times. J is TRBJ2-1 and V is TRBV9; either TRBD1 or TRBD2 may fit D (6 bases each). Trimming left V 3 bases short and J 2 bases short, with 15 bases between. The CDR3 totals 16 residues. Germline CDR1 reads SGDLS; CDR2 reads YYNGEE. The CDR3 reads CASSAPWGAPYNEQFF. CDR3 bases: TGTGCCAGCAGCGCCCCATGGGGGGCCCCCTACAATGAGCAGTTCTTC.

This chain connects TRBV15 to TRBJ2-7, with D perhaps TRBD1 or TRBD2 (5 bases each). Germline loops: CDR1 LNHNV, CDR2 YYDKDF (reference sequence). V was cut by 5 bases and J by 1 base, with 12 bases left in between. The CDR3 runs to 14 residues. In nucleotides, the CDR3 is TGTGCCACCAGCCCCGGCAGGGAGTCCTACGAGCAGTACGTC. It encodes CATSPGRESYEQYV.

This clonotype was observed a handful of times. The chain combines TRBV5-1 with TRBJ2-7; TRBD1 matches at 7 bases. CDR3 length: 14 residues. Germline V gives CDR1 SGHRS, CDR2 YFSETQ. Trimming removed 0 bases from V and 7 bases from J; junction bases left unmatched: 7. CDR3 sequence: CASSLADRWGEQYF. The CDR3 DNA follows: TGCGCCAGCAGCTTGGCGGACAGGTGGGGTGAGCAGTACTTC.

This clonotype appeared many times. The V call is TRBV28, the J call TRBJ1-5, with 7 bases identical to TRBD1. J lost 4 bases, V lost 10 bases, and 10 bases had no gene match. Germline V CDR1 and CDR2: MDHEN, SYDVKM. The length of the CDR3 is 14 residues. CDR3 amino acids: CATQGELSNQPQHF. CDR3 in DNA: TGTGCCACCCAGGGGGAGCTATCGAATCAGCCCCAGCATTTT. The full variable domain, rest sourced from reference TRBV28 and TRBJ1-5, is DVKVTQSSRYLVKRTGEKVFLECVQDMDHENMFWYRQDPGLGLRLIYFSYDVKMKEKGDIPEGYSVSREKKERFSLILESASTNQTSMYLCATQGELSNQPQHFGDGTRLSIL.

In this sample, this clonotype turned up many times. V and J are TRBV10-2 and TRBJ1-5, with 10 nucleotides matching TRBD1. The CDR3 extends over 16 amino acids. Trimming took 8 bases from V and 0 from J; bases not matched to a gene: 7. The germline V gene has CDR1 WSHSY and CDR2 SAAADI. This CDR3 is CASGGWTGGSNQPQHF. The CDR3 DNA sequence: TGCGCCAGCGGGGGTTGGACAGGGGGTAGCAATCAGCCCCAGCATTTT.

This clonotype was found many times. The CDR3 sequence is CSAFYRSQETQYF. CDR3 nucleotides: TGCAGTGCTTTCTACAGGAGCCAAGAGACCCAGTACTTC. This chain uses TRBV20-1 with TRBJ2-5; maybe TRBD1 (5 bases). Germline-derived CDR1 and CDR2 are DFQATT and SNEGSKA (reference sequence). The CDR3 is 13 amino acids. V shed 5 bases and J shed 1 base, with 11 bases lying between them.

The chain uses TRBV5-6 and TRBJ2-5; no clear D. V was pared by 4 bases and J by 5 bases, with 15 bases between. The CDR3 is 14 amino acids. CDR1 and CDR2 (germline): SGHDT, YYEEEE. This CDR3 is CASSLWEGEETQYF. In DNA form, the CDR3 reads TGTGCCAGCAGCCTGTGGGAAGGTGAGGAGACCCAGTACTTC. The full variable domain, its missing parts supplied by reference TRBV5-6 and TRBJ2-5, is DAGVTQSPTHLIKTRGQQVTLRCSPKSGHDTVSWYQQALGQGPQFIFQYYEEEERQRGNFPDRFSGHQFPNYSSELNVNALLLGDSALYLCASSLWEGEETQYFGPGTRLLVL.

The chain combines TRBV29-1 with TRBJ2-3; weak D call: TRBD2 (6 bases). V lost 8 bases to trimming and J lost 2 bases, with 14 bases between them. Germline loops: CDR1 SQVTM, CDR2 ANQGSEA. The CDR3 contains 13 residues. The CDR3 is CSPVRDFTDTQYF. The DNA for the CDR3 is TGCAGCCCGGTAAGGGACTTCACAGATACGCAGTATTTT.

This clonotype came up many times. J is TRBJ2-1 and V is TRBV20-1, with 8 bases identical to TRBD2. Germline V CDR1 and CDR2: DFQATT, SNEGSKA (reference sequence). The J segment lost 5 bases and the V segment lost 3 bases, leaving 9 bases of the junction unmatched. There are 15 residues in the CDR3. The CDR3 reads CSARGRGGPHNEQFF. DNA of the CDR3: TGCAGTGCTAGGGGACGGGGGGGCCCCCACAATGAGCAGTTCTTC.